Sequencing of this T cell receptor (beta chain) was carried out in a study of blood T cells in healthy people across ages. Study-level points and caveats: Diversity figures based on one million T cells were deemed too low.

This clonotype was detected a few times. The antigen remains unidentified. Alongside a J-beta primer mix, a sample-barcoded 5' primer served in a second PCR lasting roughly 7 to 11 cycles. Samples each returned at least 3 million CDR3-containing paired-end reads. MiXCR, applied by TCRdb to the 5' RACE reads, yields one record per CDR3 protein. The profile shows approximately 800,000 distinct CDR3 sequences, roughly 46% of them singletons. The source of this sequence is an elderly man in good health. The sample taken for sequencing was blood.

The CDR3 coding sequence is TGCAGTGCGGGTAGTCTGCATGAGCAGTTCTTC. Protein: CSAGSLHEQFF. This rearrangement joins TRBV20-1 to TRBJ2-1; D not certain. Germline V gene data show CDR1 as DFQATT and CDR2 as SNEGSKA (reference sequence). This CDR3 comprises 11 residues. V lost 6 bases and J 8 bases, leaving 11 bases between the germline ends.